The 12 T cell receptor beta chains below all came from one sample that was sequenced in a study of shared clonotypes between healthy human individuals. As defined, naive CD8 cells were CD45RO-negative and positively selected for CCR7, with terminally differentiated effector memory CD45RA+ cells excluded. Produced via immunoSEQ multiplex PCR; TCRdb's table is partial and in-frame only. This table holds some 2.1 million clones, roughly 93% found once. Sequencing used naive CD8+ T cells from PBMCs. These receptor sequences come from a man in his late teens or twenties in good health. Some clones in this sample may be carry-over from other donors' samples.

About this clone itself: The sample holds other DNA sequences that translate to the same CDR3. In nucleotides, the CDR3 is TGCAGCGCTAGGACAGGCAATCAGCCCCAGCATTTT. Its translation is CSARTGNQPQHF. The chain joins TRBV29-1 to TRBJ1-5; a weak D match, TRBD1 (6 bases). Germline loops: CDR1 SQVTM, CDR2 ANQGSEA. Trimming removed 7 bases from V and 2 bases from J, with 9 bases in between. The CDR3 contains 12 residues.

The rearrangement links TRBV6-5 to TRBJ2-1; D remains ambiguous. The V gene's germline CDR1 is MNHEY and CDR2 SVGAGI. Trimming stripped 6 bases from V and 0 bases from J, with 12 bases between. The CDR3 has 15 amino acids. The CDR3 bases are TGTGCCAGCAGCCCCTCATTTAGCTCCTACAATGAGCAGTTCTTC. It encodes CASSPSFSSYNEQFF.

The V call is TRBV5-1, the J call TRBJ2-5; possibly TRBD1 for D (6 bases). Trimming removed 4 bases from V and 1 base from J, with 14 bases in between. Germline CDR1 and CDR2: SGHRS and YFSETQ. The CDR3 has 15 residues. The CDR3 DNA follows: TGCGCCAGCAGCCCAGGGGTTGGAACCCAAGAGACCCAGTACTTC. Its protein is CASSPGVGTQETQYF.

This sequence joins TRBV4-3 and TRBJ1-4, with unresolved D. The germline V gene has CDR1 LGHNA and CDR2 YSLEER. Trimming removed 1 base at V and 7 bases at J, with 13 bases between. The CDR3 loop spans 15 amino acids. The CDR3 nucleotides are TGCGCCAGCAGCCAAGTTCAAAACCGCGGTGAAAAACTGTTTTTT. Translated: CASSQVQNRGEKLFF.

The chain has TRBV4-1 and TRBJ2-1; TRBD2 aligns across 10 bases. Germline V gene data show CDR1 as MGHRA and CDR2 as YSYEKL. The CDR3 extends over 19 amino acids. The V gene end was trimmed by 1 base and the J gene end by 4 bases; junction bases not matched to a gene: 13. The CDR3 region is CASSQGRPSGRADYNEQFF. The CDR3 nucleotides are TGCGCCAGCAGCCAAGGTCGCCCAAGCGGGAGGGCCGATTACAATGAGCAGTTCTTC.

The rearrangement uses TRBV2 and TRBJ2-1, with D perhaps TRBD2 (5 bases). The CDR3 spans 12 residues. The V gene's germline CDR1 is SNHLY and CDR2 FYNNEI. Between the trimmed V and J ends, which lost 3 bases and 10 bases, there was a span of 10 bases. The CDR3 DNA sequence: TGTGCCAGCAGTGATCTAGCTAGCGAGCAGTTCTTC. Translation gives CASSDLASEQFF. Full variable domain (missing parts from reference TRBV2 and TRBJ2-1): EPEVTQTPSHQVTQMGQEVILRCVPISNHLYFYWYRQILGQKVEFLVSFYNNEISEKSEIFDDQFSVERPDGSNFTLKIRSTKLEDSAMYFCASSDLASEQFFGPGTRLTVL.

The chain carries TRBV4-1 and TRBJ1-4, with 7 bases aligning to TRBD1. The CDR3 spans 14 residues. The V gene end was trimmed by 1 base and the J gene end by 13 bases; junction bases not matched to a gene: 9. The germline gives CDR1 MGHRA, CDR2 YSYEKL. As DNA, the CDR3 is TGCGCCAGCAGCCAAGCGGACAGGTGGAACGGACTGTTTTTT. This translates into CASSQADRWNGLFF.

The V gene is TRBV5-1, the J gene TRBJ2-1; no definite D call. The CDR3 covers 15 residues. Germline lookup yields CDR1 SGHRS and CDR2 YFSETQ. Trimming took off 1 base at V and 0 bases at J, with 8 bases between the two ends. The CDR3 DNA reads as TGCGCCAGCAGCTTGTATGCAATCTCCTACAATGAGCAGTTCTTC. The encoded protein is CASSLYAISYNEQFF. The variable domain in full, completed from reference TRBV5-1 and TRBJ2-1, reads KAGVTQTPRYLIKTRGQQVTLSCSPISGHRSVSWYQQTPGQGLQFLFEYFSETQRNKGNFPGRFSGRQFSNSRSEMNVSTLELGDSALYLCASSLYAISYNEQFFGPGTRLTVL.

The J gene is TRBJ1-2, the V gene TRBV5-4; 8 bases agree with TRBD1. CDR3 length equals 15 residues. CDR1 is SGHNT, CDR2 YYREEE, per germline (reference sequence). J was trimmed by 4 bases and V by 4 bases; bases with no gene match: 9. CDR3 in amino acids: CASSTGQEYPYGYTF. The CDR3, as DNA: TGTGCCAGCAGCACGGGACAGGAGTACCCCTATGGCTACACCTTC.

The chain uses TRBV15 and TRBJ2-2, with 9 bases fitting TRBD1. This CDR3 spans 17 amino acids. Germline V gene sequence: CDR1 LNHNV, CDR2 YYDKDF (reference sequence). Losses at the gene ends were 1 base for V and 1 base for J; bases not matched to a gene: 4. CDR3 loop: CATSRAPGQGNTGELFF. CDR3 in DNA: TGTGCCACCAGCAGAGCCCCGGGACAGGGGAACACCGGGGAGCTGTTTTTT.

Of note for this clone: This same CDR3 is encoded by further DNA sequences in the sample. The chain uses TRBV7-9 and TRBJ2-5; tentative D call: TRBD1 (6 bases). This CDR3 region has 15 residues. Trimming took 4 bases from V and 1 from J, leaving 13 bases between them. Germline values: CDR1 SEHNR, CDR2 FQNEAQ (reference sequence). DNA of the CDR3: TGTGCCAGCAGCTCGAGGCAGGGGCTCCAAGAGACCCAGTACTTC. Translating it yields CASSSRQGLQETQYF.

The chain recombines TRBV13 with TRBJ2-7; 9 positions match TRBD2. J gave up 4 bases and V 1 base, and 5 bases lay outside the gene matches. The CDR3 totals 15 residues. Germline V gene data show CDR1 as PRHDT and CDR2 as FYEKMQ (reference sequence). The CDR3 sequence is CASSLAAGGRYEQYF. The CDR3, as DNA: TGTGCCAGCAGCTTAGCTGCGGGAGGGCGGTACGAGCAGTACTTC.